This section outlines one T cell receptor (beta chain) sequence together with its context. The antigen is not known. These data come from a study of T cell responses to AZD1222 COVID-19 vaccine. Study information: Second doses were pooled across both intervals (about 4 or about 12 weeks).

Study findings and constraints: Among the donors, most were white British and more were female, and clonal diversity was possibly underestimated. Targets within unmutated variant regions were reportedly found for nearly half of spike-specific TCRs.

Sequencing was performed with immunoSEQ multiplex PCR; in TCRdb, only in-frame clones are kept and a portion is missing. The profile covers around 160,000 clones, with about nine tenths appearing a single time and 5.5% taken by the ten largest. The CDR3 runs 15 residues. V lost 3 bases to trimming and J lost 4 bases; unmatched junction nucleotides: 8. Per the germline V gene, CDR1 is LNHNV and CDR2 is YYDKDF (reference sequence). The material was peripheral blood, obtained on day 0 of AZD1222 vaccination. The chain links TRBV15 to TRBJ2-7; the match to TRBD1 covers 8 bases. The clonotype was recovered from an adult in good health. CDR3 sequence: CATSSDPGQAYEQYF. CDR3 nucleotide sequence: TGTGCCACCAGCAGCGACCCGGGACAGGCTTACGAGCAGTACTTC.